These 18 T cell receptor beta chains were all obtained from the same sample, sequenced in a study of CD8 T cells in Susac syndrome. Random hexamers served to reverse transcribe roughly 0.45 to 1 ug RNA. One entry per CDR3 protein, called by TCRdb with MiXCR from the immunoSEQ multiplex PCR reads. The sample holds over 120,000 distinct CDR3 sequences; approximately 95% are singletons and the top ten take over 0.07%. What was sequenced was CD4+ T cells from PBMCs. The receptors were sampled from a human donor in good health.

DNA for the CDR3: TGTGCCACCAGTGATTTTCGGTTCACAGATACGCAGTATTTT. This codes for CATSDFRFTDTQYF. This chain uses TRBV24-1 with TRBJ2-3, with D unclear. Trimming left V 1 base short and J 2 bases short, with 6 bases between. The CDR3 length is 14 residues. The germline V gene encodes CDR1 KGHDR and CDR2 SFDVKD.

This clonotype has a handful of counts. The chain is built from TRBV7-2 and TRBJ2-7; D is possibly TRBD1 (5 bases). The germline V and J ends were trimmed by 5 bases and 2 bases, with 10 bases remaining between them. The CDR3 is made up of 13 amino acids. The germline gives CDR1 SGHTA, CDR2 FQGNSA. The CDR3 bases are TGTGCCAGCAGCCTCGACAGCCCCTACGAGCAGTACTTC. Its translation: CASSLDSPYEQYF.

The V and J genes are TRBV20-1 and TRBJ2-1; D is ambiguous. Trimming pared 6 bases from V and 2 bases from J, leaving 5 bases between. This CDR3 has 11 residues. Germline CDR1 reads DFQATT; CDR2 reads SNEGSKA (reference sequence). CDR3 bases: TGCAGTGCCGTCCCCTACAATGAGCAGTTCTTC. Protein product: CSAVPYNEQFF.

The V and J genes are TRBV7-2 and TRBJ2-7, with a tentative D call TRBD2 (6 bases). The V gene lost 7 bases and the J gene lost 2 bases, with 15 bases spanning the gap. Per germline, CDR1 SGHTA and CDR2 FQGNSA. The CDR3 totals 14 residues. The CDR3: CASTFGSGPYEQYF. DNA for the CDR3: TGTGCCAGCACCTTCGGTAGCGGACCCTACGAGCAGTACTTC. The variable domain in full, completed from reference TRBV7-2 and TRBJ2-7, reads GAGVSQSPSNKVTEKGKDVELRCDPISGHTALYWYRQSLGQGLEFLIYFQGNSAPDKSGLPSDRFSAERTGGSVSTLTIQRTQQEDSAVYLCASTFGSGPYEQYFGPGTRLTVT.

The rearrangement joins TRBV20-1 to TRBJ2-1; 9 bases map to TRBD2. The germline V gene encodes CDR1 DFQATT and CDR2 SNEGSKA (reference sequence). There are 14 residues in the CDR3. After removal of 2 bases from V and 3 bases from J, the junction contained 2 bases not matched to a gene. CDR3 residues: CSARLSGSYNEQFF. The CDR3 DNA reads TGCAGTGCTAGACTTAGCGGGAGCTACAATGAGCAGTTCTTC.

The J gene is TRBJ1-2, the V gene TRBV29-1; D is uncertain. The CDR3 covers 13 residues. Trimming took 1 base from V and 1 from J, leaving 7 bases between them. CDR1 and CDR2 (germline): SQVTM, ANQGSEA. CDR3 amino acids: CSVEVYINYGYTF. CDR3 sequence (DNA): TGCAGCGTTGAAGTCTATATTAACTATGGCTACACCTTC.

The chain has TRBV6-1 and TRBJ2-7; the match to TRBD1 covers 7 bases. Looked up from germline, CDR1 is MNHNS and CDR2 is SASEGT. The CDR3 totals 15 residues. After removal of 1 base from V and 2 bases from J, the junction contained 5 bases not matched to a gene. CDR3 sequence (DNA): TGTGCCAGCAGTGAAGTCTGGGACAGAACCTACGAGCAGTACTTC. This encodes CASSEVWDRTYEQYF.

The chain is built from TRBV6-4 and TRBJ1-1; D is uncertain. There are 16 residues in the CDR3. The germline V gene has CDR1 MRHNA and CDR2 SNTAGT. Trimming cost V 0 bases and J 4 bases, with 15 bases left between them. CDR3: CASSDSYGIGTTEAFF. The CDR3 bases are TGTGCCAGCAGTGACTCGTATGGCATTGGCACCACTGAAGCTTTCTTT.

V gene TRBV12-3 or TRBV12-4 combines with J gene TRBJ2-5; 10 nucleotides match TRBD2. There are 14 residues in the CDR3. Trimming removed 6 bases from V and 3 bases from J; junction bases left unmatched: 4. The CDR3 DNA reads as TGTGCCAGCAGCCCGAGCGGGGGGGAAGAGACCCAGTACTTC. This gives the protein CASSPSGGEETQYF.

The V gene is TRBV7-2, the J gene TRBJ2-7; 8 bases are a match to TRBD2. Germline CDR1 SGHTA, CDR2 FQGNSA. This CDR3 is built from 13 residues. Unmatched junction bases numbered 1, after V lost 4 bases and J lost 2 bases. For the CDR3, the DNA is TGTGCCAGCAGCTCGGGGGGGCCCTACGAGCAGTACTTC. This sequence encodes CASSSGGPYEQYF.

The J gene is TRBJ1-1, the V gene TRBV28; D may be TRBD1 (5 bases). Trimming took 2 bases from V and 4 from J, leaving 14 bases between them. This CDR3 contains 15 residues. The germline CDR1 and CDR2 sequences are MDHEN and SYDVKM. Written as DNA, the CDR3 is TGTGCCAGCAGTTTAAGGGACGGAGGGATCACTGAAGCTTTCTTT. It specifies CASSLRDGGITEAFF. Together with reference TRBV28 and TRBJ1-1, the CDR3 gives the full variable domain: DVKVTQSSRYLVKRTGEKVFLECVQDMDHENMFWYRQDPGLGLRLIYFSYDVKMKEKGDIPEGYSVSREKKERFSLILESASTNQTSMYLCASSLRDGGITEAFFGQGTRLTVV.

J is TRBJ2-1 and V is TRBV6-2 or TRBV6-3, with D possibly matching TRBD2 (6 bases). V dropped 4 bases and J dropped 8 bases, with 18 bases sitting between them. The CDR3 totals 15 residues. CDR1 and CDR2 from the germline V gene are MNHEY and SVGEGT. CDR3 nucleotide sequence: TGTGCCAGCAGTTTCACTAGCCGGAGAGTCGATGAGCAGTTCTTC. It codes for CASSFTSRRVDEQFF.

This sequence joins TRBV12-3 or TRBV12-4 and TRBJ2-3; no firm D call. The V end lost 5 bases, the J end lost 7 bases, and 19 bases lay between the germline ends. CDR3 length equals 15 residues. The CDR3 region is CASSDGPALFNTQYF. CDR3 coding DNA: TGTGCCAGCAGTGATGGGCCGGCTTTATTTAATACGCAGTATTTT.

The chain uses TRBV5-6 and TRBJ1-2; 7 bases are shared with TRBD1. The junction had 5 bases not matched to a gene; V was cut back by 4 bases and J by 8 bases. This CDR3 spans 12 amino acids. Germline CDR1 SGHDT, CDR2 YYEEEE. CDR3: CASSHRGLGYTF. The CDR3 DNA is TGTGCCAGCAGCCACAGGGGATTAGGCTACACCTTC.

The V gene is TRBV7-2, the J gene TRBJ2-1; 8 nucleotides align to TRBD2. Germline V lookup: CDR1 SGHTA, CDR2 FQGNSA. The J segment lost 7 bases and the V segment lost 6 bases, leaving 11 bases of the junction unmatched. The CDR3 extends over 15 amino acids. This CDR3 reads CASSPREGRGNEQFF. CDR3 bases: TGTGCCAGCAGTCCCCGGGAGGGCCGGGGGAATGAGCAGTTCTTC.

This clonotype appeared once. The CDR3: CASSILTSAVPGANVLTF. CDR3 in DNA: TGTGCCAGTAGTATCTTGACATCAGCGGTTCCTGGGGCCAACGTCCTGACTTTC. The rearrangement uses TRBV19 and TRBJ2-6; a weak D match, TRBD2 (5 bases). With 3 bases removed from V and 2 bases from J, the gap between germline ends came to 17 bases. The CDR3 sequence is 18 residues long. The germline CDR1 and CDR2 sequences are LNHDA and SQIVND (reference sequence).

This sequence joins TRBV7-2 and TRBJ2-1; either TRBD1 or TRBD2 may fit D (5 bases each). The CDR3 has 14 residues. Germline V gives CDR1 SGHTA, CDR2 FQGNSA. Deletions cut 5 bases from V and 8 bases from J, with 16 bases between. CDR3 residues: CASSLGVSIHEQFF. CDR3 bases: TGTGCCAGCAGCCTGGGGGTTAGCATCCATGAGCAGTTCTTC.

This clonotype was recorded a few times. This rearrangement joins TRBV5-1 to TRBJ2-5; no definite D call. CDR3 length: 13 residues. Between the trimmed V and J ends, which lost 1 base and 4 bases, there was a span of 8 bases. Germline V gives CDR1 SGHRS, CDR2 YFSETQ. The CDR3 loop reads CASSLTGAETQYF. The CDR3 DNA is TGCGCCAGCAGCTTGACCGGCGCAGAGACCCAGTACTTC.